These T cell receptor beta chains were read from a single sample in a study of T cells in Graves' hyperthyroidism and ophthalmopathy. MiXCR, applied by TCRdb to the multiplex PCR reads, yields one record per CDR3 protein. This sample has approximately 600,000 distinct CDR3 sequences, with 20% to 25% found just once. The sample comprised blood. The receptors derive from a man aged 30 to 39 with Graves' ophthalmopathy. Each CDR3 is given with its conserved first and last residue. A D gene is named only where the DNA matches it firmly. Clone size is stated in some rows and not others, as once, few, many or a class when expanded.

>.|TRBV4-2|.|TRBJ2-7
CASSPEVGVSPSSYEQYF
TGTGCCAGCAGCCCCGAAGTGGGTGTGAGCCCCAGCTCCTACGAGCAGTACTTC
>few|TRBV6-5|.|TRBJ2-7
CASSYSRLTYEQYF
TGTGCCAGCAGTTACTCACGACTGACATACGAGCAGTACTTC
>.|TRBV12-3/TRBV12-4|.|TRBJ2-6
CASSLRRRTGANVLTF
TGTGCCAGCAGTTTAAGGCGGCGGACTGGGGCCAACGTCCTGACTTTC
>.|TRBV7-8|.|TRBJ1-3
CASSLERAGGNTIYF
TGTGCCAGCAGCTTAGAAAGGGCAGGTGGAAACACCATATATTTT
>few|TRBV28|.|TRBJ2-7
CASKLPGAGEQYF
TGTGCCAGCAAACTCCCTGGGGCAGGCGAGCAGTACTTC
>many|TRBV20-1|TRBD1|TRBJ2-7
CSASSGTGEFEQYF
TGCAGTGCTAGCTCCGGGACAGGGGAGTTTGAGCAGTACTTC
>few|TRBV20-1|TRBD1|TRBJ2-3
CSARTGASTDTQYF
TGCAGTGCGCGGACAGGCGCTAGCACAGATACGCAGTATTTT
>.|TRBV12-5|.|TRBJ1-2
CASGLVESDPNYGYTF
TGTGCTAGTGGTTTGGTAGAGTCAGACCCTAACTATGGCTACACCTTC
>many|TRBV6-2/TRBV6-3|.|TRBJ1-1
CASSSDRKNTEAFF
TGTGCCAGCAGTTCCGACCGCAAGAACACTGAAGCTTTCTTT
>many|TRBV27|TRBD1|TRBJ2-7
CASSLLGDRGYEQYF
TGTGCCAGCAGTCTACTCGGGGACAGGGGCTACGAGCAGTACTTC
>few|TRBV7-2|TRBD2|TRBJ2-3
CASSIVSSGGATDTQYF
TGTGCCAGCAGCATCGTCTCTAGCGGGGGGGCCACAGATACGCAGTATTTT
>.|TRBV20-1|.|TRBJ1-2
CSARDWGTDYGYTF
TGCAGTGCTAGAGATTGGGGCACTGACTATGGCTACACCTTC
>.|TRBV6-1|TRBD1|TRBJ1-6
CASSESRGESSPLHF
TGTGCCAGCAGTGAGTCCAGGGGGGAGAGTTCACCCCTCCACTTT
>.|TRBV6-1|.|TRBJ2-2
CASRKGTNTGELFF
TGTGCCAGCAGAAAGGGGACGAACACCGGGGAGCTGTTTTTT
>many|TRBV2|.|TRBJ2-1
CASSEGLAEQFF
TGTGCCAGCAGTGAGGGGTTAGCGGAGCAGTTCTTC
>many|TRBV3-1|.|TRBJ2-7
CASSHPGYEQYF
TGTGCCAGCAGCCATCCCGGGTACGAGCAGTACTTC
>.|TRBV4-1|.|TRBJ2-2
CASSQGPGIGARITGELFF
TGCGCCAGCAGCCAAGGACCAGGGATTGGGGCAAGAATCACCGGGGAGCTGTTTTTT
>.|TRBV4-1|.|TRBJ2-2
CASSQTPSLSTGELFF
TGCGCCAGCAGCCAGACGCCTAGCTTGAGCACCGGGGAGCTGTTTTTT
>many|TRBV12-3/TRBV12-4|.|TRBJ1-5
CASSLRVAAYQPQHF
TGTGCCAGCAGTTTAAGAGTTGCGGCTTATCAGCCCCAGCATTTT
>many|TRBV3-1|.|TRBJ2-1
CASSLLRGEQFF
TGTGCCAGCAGCCTCTTGAGGGGAGAGCAGTTCTTC
>.|TRBV24-1|.|TRBJ1-1
CATRQGVGTEAFF
TGTGCCACCAGACAGGGTGTGGGCACTGAAGCTTTCTTT
>few|TRBV5-4|TRBD1|TRBJ2-7
CASSRTGVTYEQYF
TGTGCCAGCAGCCGGACAGGGGTCACCTACGAGCAGTACTTC
>many|TRBV15|.|TRBJ1-5
CATSLDPSNQPQHF
TGTGCCACCAGCCTTGACCCTAGCAATCAGCCCCAGCATTTT
>.|TRBV14|.|TRBJ2-5
CASSQERVQETQYF
TGTGCCAGCAGCCAAGAGAGGGTCCAAGAGACCCAGTACTTC
>.|TRBV20-1|TRBD2|TRBJ2-1
CSATLAGGRYNEQFF
TGCAGTGCTACGTTAGCGGGAGGGCGTTACAATGAGCAGTTCTTC
>few|TRBV6-6|.|TRBJ2-1
CASSYTAGGRGGGYNEQFF
TGTGCCAGCAGTTACACGGCAGGGGGTCGCGGAGGAGGGTACAATGAGCAGTTCTTC
>many|TRBV28|.|TRBJ1-1
CASSFEHTEAFF
TGTGCCAGCAGTTTTGAGCACACTGAAGCTTTCTTT
>.|TRBV6-6|.|TRBJ1-4
CASSYGGEDEKLFF
TGTGCCAGCAGTTACGGGGGAGAAGATGAAAAACTGTTTTTT
>many|TRBV11-2|.|TRBJ2-3
CASSLGSIISTDTQYF
TGTGCCAGCAGCTTAGGGAGCATAATTAGCACAGATACGCAGTATTTT
>.|TRBV27|.|TRBJ2-3
CASSLLASLDTQYF
TGTGCCAGCAGCCTCCTCGCCTCCTTAGATACGCAGTATTTT
>few|TRBV18|.|TRBJ2-1
CASSPPVLSSSYNEQFF
TGTGCCAGCTCACCTCCGGTACTCTCGAGCTCCTACAATGAGCAGTTCTTC
>.|TRBV9|.|TRBJ2-2
CASSVDPNTGELFF
TGTGCCAGCAGCGTAGACCCGAACACCGGGGAGCTGTTTTTT
>.|TRBV10-3|.|TRBJ2-1
CAIGLYNEQFF
TGTGCCATCGGTCTTTACAATGAGCAGTTCTTC
>.|TRBV27|TRBD2|TRBJ2-1
CASSGGTSSSDEQFF
TGTGCCAGCAGTGGCGGGACTAGCTCCTCCGATGAGCAGTTCTTC
>few|TRBV6-2/TRBV6-3|TRBD2|TRBJ2-2
CASSYSLAGVNTGELFF
TGTGCCAGCAGTTACTCGCTGGCGGGAGTTAACACCGGGGAGCTGTTTTTT
>many|TRBV27|.|TRBJ1-6
CASRIVEDSPLHF
TGTGCCAGCCGGATAGTTGAGGATTCACCCCTCCACTTT
>.|TRBV20-1|.|TRBJ2-6
CSASDGGASGANVLTF
TGCAGTGCTAGTGACGGGGGCGCATCAGGGGCCAACGTCCTGACTTTC
>.|TRBV4-1|TRBD1|TRBJ2-3
CASGQGTGGTDTQYF
TGCGCCAGCGGGCAGGGGACAGGGGGCACAGATACGCAGTATTTT
>few|TRBV10-3|.|TRBJ2-3
CAISTGDLADTQYF
TGTGCCATCTCTACGGGAGATTTGGCAGATACGCAGTATTTT
>few|TRBV12-3/TRBV12-4|TRBD1|TRBJ2-7
CASSPQGQGVYEQYF
TGTGCCAGCAGTCCTCAGGGACAGGGGGTATACGAGCAGTACTTC
>.|TRBV6-1|.|TRBJ2-5
CASSYGTFETQYF
TGTGCCAGCAGCTACGGGACATTTGAGACCCAGTACTTC
>.|TRBV5-1|.|TRBJ2-2
CARDRDWNTGELFF
TGCGCCAGGGACCGGGACTGGAACACCGGGGAGCTGTTTTTT